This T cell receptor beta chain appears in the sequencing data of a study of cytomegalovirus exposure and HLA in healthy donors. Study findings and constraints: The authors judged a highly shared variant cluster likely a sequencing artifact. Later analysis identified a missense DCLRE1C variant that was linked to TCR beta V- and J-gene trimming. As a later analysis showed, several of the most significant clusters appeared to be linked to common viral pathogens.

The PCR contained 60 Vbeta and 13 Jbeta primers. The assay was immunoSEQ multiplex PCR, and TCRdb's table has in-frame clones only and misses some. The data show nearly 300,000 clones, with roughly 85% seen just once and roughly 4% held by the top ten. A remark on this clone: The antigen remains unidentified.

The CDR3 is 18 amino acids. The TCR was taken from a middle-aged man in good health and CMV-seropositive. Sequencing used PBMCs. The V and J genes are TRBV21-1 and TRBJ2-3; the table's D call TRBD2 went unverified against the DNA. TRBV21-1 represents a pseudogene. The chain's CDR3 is CASRLPGEKGRRTDTQYF. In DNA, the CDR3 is TGTGCCAGCAGGCTTCCTGGGGAGAAAGGGCGACGGACAGATACGCAGTATTTT.